The 24 T cell receptor beta chains in this list originate from one sample, sequenced in a study of graft-versus-host responses after intestinal transplantation. Assay: immunoSEQ multiplex PCR; the TCRdb copy retains only in-frame clones and omits some. The sample records tens of thousands of clones, about 90% being singletons. Here the sequenced sample was PBMCs, taken about 93 weeks after intestinal transplant. The receptors stem from a human patient who received an intestinal transplant, so some T cells may come from the graft donor.

This clone has a single count. The chain uses TRBV14 and TRBJ1-2; no definite D call. CDR3 length: 10 amino acids. V dropped 6 bases and J dropped 7 bases, with 6 bases sitting between them. Germline V gene data show CDR1 as SGHDN and CDR2 as FVKESK. The CDR3 sequence: CASRYTGYTF. For the CDR3, the DNA is TGTGCCAGCAGGTATACTGGCTACACCTTC.

This chain links TRBV5-1 with TRBJ1-6, with D uncertain. Trimming took off 4 bases at V and 2 bases at J, with 10 bases between the two ends. This CDR3 is built from 15 residues. Germline V gene lookup returns CDR1 SGHRS and CDR2 YFSETQ. The CDR3 protein is CASSLKEAYNSPLHF. In nucleotides, the CDR3 is TGCGCCAGCAGCCTCAAAGAGGCCTATAATTCACCCCTCCACTTT.

The chain has TRBV18 and TRBJ1-2; unclear D gene. Germline V gene sequence: CDR1 KGHSH, CDR2 LQKENI. The CDR3 covers 15 residues. The ends were cut back, 0 bases at V and 1 base at J, with 9 bases in the middle. CDR3 sequence (DNA): TGTGCCAGCTCACCACCTCTAAGGGTTAACTATGGCTACACCTTC. Its translation is CASSPPLRVNYGYTF.

This chain connects TRBV2 to TRBJ2-2, with TRBD1 as a possible D gene (6 bases). This CDR3 comprises 16 residues. The germline CDR1 and CDR2 sequences are SNHLY and FYNNEI. V was shortened by 2 bases and J by 2 bases, with 12 bases between the two germline ends. In DNA, the CDR3 is TGTGCCAGCAGTGAAACGGGCAGGGGAAACACCGGGGAGCTGTTTTTT. It encodes CASSETGRGNTGELFF. The variable domain in full, completed from reference TRBV2 and TRBJ2-2, reads EPEVTQTPSHQVTQMGQEVILRCVPISNHLYFYWYRQILGQKVEFLVSFYNNEISEKSEIFDDQFSVERPDGSNFTLKIRSTKLEDSAMYFCASSETGRGNTGELFFGEGSRLTVL.

The chain uses TRBV5-4 and TRBJ1-1; D possibly corresponds to TRBD1 (5 bases). The CDR3 has 15 residues. Germline assignment: CDR1 SGHNT and CDR2 YYREEE (reference sequence). V was trimmed by 5 bases and J by 2 bases, leaving 16 bases between them. CDR3 loop: CASRIDSNLNTEAFF. CDR3 coding DNA: TGTGCCAGCAGGATCGACAGTAATTTAAACACTGAAGCTTTCTTT.

The V call is TRBV5-1, the J call TRBJ2-3; 13 bases line up with TRBD2. Per the germline V gene, CDR1 is SGHRS and CDR2 is YFSETQ. The CDR3 contains 19 residues. The J segment lost 2 bases and the V segment lost 4 bases, leaving 13 bases of the junction unmatched. The CDR3 sequence: CASSRTSGGAFRVTDTQYF. Written as DNA, the CDR3 is TGCGCCAGCAGCAGAACTAGCGGGGGGGCATTTCGGGTCACAGATACGCAGTATTTT.

J is TRBJ2-5 and V is TRBV5-1, with 10 bases identical to TRBD2. The CDR3 is made up of 16 amino acids. The germline V gene encodes CDR1 SGHRS and CDR2 YFSETQ. With 3 bases clipped from V and 3 bases from J, the junction kept 8 bases outside the gene matches. The chain's CDR3 is CASSWAPLAGEETQYF. DNA of the CDR3: TGCGCCAGCAGCTGGGCCCCGCTAGCGGGGGAAGAGACCCAGTACTTC.

The count of this clone is one. This chain uses TRBV7-9 with TRBJ1-2; TRBD1 is a possible D gene (5 bases). Germline CDR1 SEHNR, CDR2 FQNEAQ (reference sequence). The V end was cut by 6 bases, the J end by 10 bases, with 18 bases between. This CDR3 is 13 amino acids long. The CDR3 region is CASSTSGIHFYTF. CDR3 bases: TGTGCCAGCAGTACATCAGGGATTCACTTCTACACCTTC.

The rearrangement uses TRBV7-9 and TRBJ1-2; D possibly corresponds to TRBD1 (6 bases). Germline CDR1 reads SEHNR; CDR2 reads FQNEAQ (reference sequence). Trimming took 5 bases from V and 7 from J, leaving 14 bases between them. CDR3 length equals 13 residues. The DNA of the CDR3 is TGTGCCAGCAGCCCCCTTGGGGGCAGTGGCTACACCTTC. This gives the protein CASSPLGGSGYTF.

The genes are TRBV7-9 and TRBJ2-2, with 8 nucleotides matching TRBD2. V lost 5 bases to trimming and J lost 6 bases; unmatched junction nucleotides: 5. Germline CDR1 SEHNR, CDR2 FQNEAQ (reference sequence). This CDR3 comprises 14 residues. CDR3 amino acids: CASSPRTSSGELFF. CDR3 nucleotide sequence: TGTGCCAGCAGCCCCCGGACTAGCTCCGGGGAGCTGTTTTTT.

The V and J genes are TRBV10-2 and TRBJ2-3; tentatively, D is TRBD1 (5 bases). The CDR3 is 13 amino acids. Trimming stripped 9 bases from V and 0 bases from J, with 10 bases between. CDR1 WSHSY and CDR2 SAAADI come from the germline V gene. The CDR3 DNA reads as TGCGCCAGTCGTCCAGGGAGCACAGATACGCAGTATTTT. Translation: CASRPGSTDTQYF.

J is TRBJ1-6 and V is TRBV5-1; no firm D call. CDR1 and CDR2 from the germline V gene are SGHRS and YFSETQ. The CDR3 spans 15 residues. V was trimmed by 3 bases and J by 1 base, leaving 8 bases between them. This chain's CDR3 is CASSSGRSYNSPLHF. Written as DNA, the CDR3 is TGCGCCAGCAGCTCCGGAAGATCCTATAATTCACCCCTCCACTTT.

The chain links TRBV12-5 to TRBJ2-1, with D tentatively TRBD2 (6 bases). CDR1 LGHNT and CDR2 FRNRAP come from the germline V gene. The CDR3 sequence is 15 residues long. Trimming shortened V by 4 bases and J by 8 bases, and 18 bases separated the two germline ends. CDR3 protein: CASGWTELADDEQFF. In DNA, the CDR3 is TGTGCTAGTGGTTGGACGGAACTAGCCGACGATGAGCAGTTCTTC.

This chain joins TRBV19 and TRBJ1-5; the match to TRBD1 covers 8 bases. This CDR3 contains 15 residues. Germline V CDR1 and CDR2: LNHDA, SQIVND (reference sequence). The trim removed 5 bases at V and 4 bases at J, leaving 7 bases unmatched. The CDR3 DNA reads as TGTGCCAGTAGTGCGGACAGGGAGGGAAATCAGCCCCAGCATTTT. It translates to CASSADREGNQPQHF.

The chain has TRBV10-1 and TRBJ1-2, with a possible D match to TRBD1 (6 bases). Trimming took 9 bases from V and 2 from J, leaving 16 bases between them. The CDR3 loop spans 14 amino acids. Germline V CDR1 and CDR2: WNHNN, SYGVQD (reference sequence). The CDR3 region is CARNGGAFNYGYTF. The CDR3 region has the DNA TGCGCCAGAAACGGGGGGGCCTTCAACTATGGCTACACCTTC.

The chain is built from TRBV6-6 and TRBJ1-2; TRBD1 matches at 8 bases. The V segment lost 5 bases and the J segment 3 bases; nucleotides outside the gene matches: 8. This CDR3 contains 15 residues. The germline CDR1 and CDR2 sequences are MNHNY and SVGAGI (reference sequence). CDR3 nucleotide sequence: TGTGCCAGCAGTCTCGGACAGGGCTGGGACTATGGCTACACCTTC. As protein: CASSLGQGWDYGYTF.

The chain recombines TRBV19 with TRBJ2-3; D possibly corresponds to TRBD1 (5 bases). Looked up from germline, CDR1 is LNHDA and CDR2 is SQIVND (reference sequence). CDR3 length: 14 residues. V gave up 4 bases and J gave up 1 base, with 9 bases separating them. The CDR3 DNA sequence: TGTGCCAGTAGTAAGGGGCGAGGCACAGATACGCAGTATTTT. The encoded protein is CASSKGRGTDTQYF.

V and J are TRBV4-2 and TRBJ2-3, with TRBD2 identical over 12 bases. The germline V gene encodes CDR1 LGHNA and CDR2 YNFKEQ. The CDR3 loop spans 16 amino acids. V was pared by 1 base and J by 7 bases, with 6 bases of the junction left unmatched. CDR3 sequence (DNA): TGTGCCAGCAGCCAAGGACTAGCGGGGGCGAGGCATACGCAGTATTTT. This gives the protein CASSQGLAGARHTQYF.

J is TRBJ2-7 and V is TRBV7-2; D not certain. V shed 3 bases and J shed 4 bases, with 7 bases lying between them. The CDR3 has 12 amino acids. Germline values: CDR1 SGHTA, CDR2 FQGNSA. The CDR3 DNA is TGTGCCAGCAGCTTTTGGGGTTACGAGCAGTACTTC. Its protein product is CASSFWGYEQYF.

The chain has TRBV5-1 and TRBJ2-5; weak D call: TRBD1 (6 bases). Trimming stripped 2 bases from V and 5 bases from J, with 13 bases between. In germline, CDR1 is SGHRS, CDR2 YFSETQ. The CDR3 has 14 amino acids. The chain's CDR3 is CASSFTGFGETQYF. The DNA of the CDR3 is TGCGCCAGCAGCTTCACAGGGTTTGGGGAGACCCAGTACTTC.

The chain carries TRBV4-1 and TRBJ1-2; D gene unclear. The V and J ends lost 1 base and 4 bases respectively, with 10 bases between them. The CDR3 length is 14 residues. Per germline, CDR1 MGHRA and CDR2 YSYEKL. The CDR3 sequence: CASSQGQEGYGYTF. The CDR3 nucleotides read TGCGCCAGCAGCCAAGGCCAGGAGGGCTATGGCTACACCTTC.

V is TRBV2 and J is TRBJ2-7, with 8 bases lining up with TRBD1. This CDR3 is 15 amino acids long. V gave up 5 bases and J gave up 7 bases; unmatched junction bases: 13. Per germline, CDR1 SNHLY and CDR2 FYNNEI. The chain's CDR3 is CASSHGQGDWGEQYF. CDR3 in DNA: TGTGCCAGCAGTCACGGACAGGGTGACTGGGGGGAGCAGTACTTC.

This chain connects TRBV9 to TRBJ2-2; TRBD1 matches at 8 bases. This CDR3 has 15 residues. V lost 1 base to trimming and J lost 5 bases; unmatched junction nucleotides: 4. Looked up from germline, CDR1 is SGDLS and CDR2 is YYNGEE. In DNA, the CDR3 is TGTGCCAGCAGCGTACAGGGGGCTGGGACCGGGGAGCTGTTTTTT. It yields the protein CASSVQGAGTGELFF.

CDR3 sequence reads: CASSPPGGGLKLNTEAFF. CDR3 coding DNA: TGTGCCAGCTCACCGCCTGGAGGGGGACTTAAACTGAACACTGAAGCTTTCTTT. This chain links TRBV18 with TRBJ1-1, with a tentative D call TRBD1 (6 bases). Trimming took 3 bases from V and 0 from J, leaving 20 bases between them. Germline V gene data show CDR1 as KGHSH and CDR2 as LQKENI. The CDR3 is 18 residues long.